These 24 T cell receptor beta chains were sequenced from one sample in a study of prognosis after radiotherapy for stage I lung cancer. Multiplex PCR in two rounds served to amplify TCR beta CDR3 from genomic DNA. Every TRBV and TRBJ gene had its own specific primer in first-round PCR. TCRdb re-called the multiplex PCR reads through MiXCR, storing one row per CDR3 protein. The sample carries over 30,000 distinct CDR3 sequences, around 24% recorded once. The material sequenced was PBMCs, taken before or after stereotactic body radiation therapy (not recorded which). The source is a donor at least 50 years old with non-small cell lung cancer.

A note on this clonotype: A much larger clone differs from this one at a single base, so this may be a read error. J is TRBJ1-1 and V is TRBV20-1; the D is unclear. V was pared by 3 bases and J by 1 base, with 9 bases between. This CDR3 has 13 residues. Germline V gene sequence: CDR1 DFQATT, CDR2 SNEGSKA (reference sequence). The CDR3 DNA reads TGCAGTGCTAGTGTCTCCCGGAACACTGAAGCTTTCTTT. It encodes CSASVSRNTEAFF.

The sample holds many counts of this clonotype. This chain joins TRBV11-2 and TRBJ1-5; weak D call: TRBD1 (5 bases). CDR1 is SGHAT and CDR2 is FQNNGV in the germline V gene. The ends were cut back, 0 bases at V and 4 bases at J, with 10 bases in the middle. There are 15 residues in the CDR3. The CDR3 bases are TGTGCCAGCAGCTTAGATGGGGGTCTTAATCAGCCCCAGCATTTT. Protein product: CASSLDGGLNQPQHF.

This clonotype was recorded at least ten times. The V call is TRBV5-1, the J call TRBJ1-1, with D perhaps matching TRBD1 (6 bases). The CDR3 runs 16 residues. The V gene's germline CDR1 is SGHRS and CDR2 YFSETQ. V was cut by 5 bases and J by 1 base, with 18 bases left in between. CDR3 protein: CASSHTLRGPNTEAFF. For the CDR3, the DNA is TGCGCCAGCAGTCACACACTCAGGGGCCCGAACACTGAAGCTTTCTTT.

At least ten counts were recorded for this clonotype. The chain couples TRBV28 to TRBJ2-7, with D tentatively TRBD1 (8 bases). Trimming left V 6 bases short and J 11 bases short, with 14 bases between. The germline gives CDR1 MDHEN, CDR2 SYDVKM. CDR3 length: 11 amino acids. CDR3 loop: CASSAQGGEYF. As DNA, the CDR3 is TGTGCCAGCAGCGCACAGGGGGGGGAGTACTTC.

This clonotype was observed many times. This sequence joins TRBV12-3 or TRBV12-4 and TRBJ1-1; 9 bases map to TRBD1. J gave up 5 bases and V 5 bases, and 12 bases lay outside the gene matches. CDR3 length: 16 amino acids. The CDR3 DNA follows: TGTGCCAGCAGTCGTGGACAGGGGATTATTAATACTGAAGCTTTCTTT. As protein: CASSRGQGIINTEAFF.

Of note for this clonotype: A junction end diverges from the germline sequence, so it may reflect a read error. The chain uses TRBV18 and TRBJ1-6, with D uncertain. Looked up from germline, CDR1 is KGHSH and CDR2 is LQKENI. The CDR3 has 16 residues. CDR3: CTSSPISPPWDPPLHF. CDR3 nucleotide sequence: TGTACCAGCTCACCAATATCGCCCCCATGGGATCCACCCCTCCACTTT. The variable domain in full, with the rest retrieved from reference TRBV18 and TRBJ1-6, is NAGVMQNPRHLVRRRGQEARLRCSPMKGHSHVYWYRQLPEEGLKFMVYLQKENIIDESGMPKERFSAEFPKEGPSILRIQQVVRGDSAAYFCTSSPISPPWDPPLHFGNGTRLTVT.

This clonotype showed up many times. This chain uses TRBV28 with TRBJ1-5; 7 nucleotides line up with TRBD1. The germline V gene has CDR1 MDHEN and CDR2 SYDVKM. This CDR3 region has 15 residues. V dropped 7 bases and J dropped 3; count of bases not matched to a gene: 9. In DNA, the CDR3 is TGTGCCAGCACCTATGTGGGACAGATCAATCAGCCCCAGCATTTT. Encoded protein: CASTYVGQINQPQHF.

The chain is built from TRBV13 and TRBJ1-6; TRBD1 might be the D (5 bases). Germline V gene data show CDR1 as PRHDT and CDR2 as FYEKMQ (reference sequence). Trimming cost V 5 bases and J 0 bases, with 11 bases left between them. The CDR3 length is 16 residues. The CDR3 sequence: CASSTRQLSYNSPLHF. The CDR3 DNA follows: TGTGCCAGCAGCACTCGACAGCTCTCCTATAATTCACCCCTCCACTTT. Full variable domain (missing parts from reference TRBV13 and TRBJ1-6): AAGVIQSPRHLIKEKRETATLKCYPIPRHDTVYWYQQGPGQDPQFLISFYEKMQSDKGSIPDRFSAQQFSDYHSELNMSSLELGDSALYFCASSTRQLSYNSPLHFGNGTRLTVT.

In its sample, this clonotype was seen many times. The chain links TRBV5-1 to TRBJ2-1; 8 bases are a match to TRBD1. The trim removed 2 bases at V and 2 bases at J, leaving 6 bases unmatched. This CDR3 has 16 amino acids. Germline CDR1 SGHRS, CDR2 YFSETQ. CDR3 nucleotides: TGCGCCAGCAGCTTAGAGCCAGGGGGCCCCTACAATGAGCAGTTCTTC. Amino acid sequence: CASSLEPGGPYNEQFF.

In this sample, this clonotype turned up many times. The rearrangement uses TRBV20-1 and TRBJ2-7, with D possibly being TRBD2 (6 bases). Per the germline V gene, CDR1 is DFQATT and CDR2 is SNEGSKA (reference sequence). The CDR3 contains 12 residues. V was trimmed by 4 bases and J by 5 bases, leaving 12 bases between them. CDR3 amino acids: CSATEGRDEQYF. CDR3 DNA: TGCAGTGCTACGGAGGGCCGGGACGAGCAGTACTTC.

This clonotype has at least ten counts. The chain has TRBV27 and TRBJ1-6; D not resolved. Trimming took off 5 bases at V and 5 bases at J, with 13 bases between the two ends. CDR1 is MNHEY, CDR2 SMNVEV, per germline (reference sequence). CDR3 length: 15 residues. The chain's CDR3 is CASSLLKTNNSPLHF. CDR3 DNA: TGTGCCAGCAGTCTCTTAAAGACGAATAATTCACCCCTCCACTTT.

Ten or more counts support this clonotype. J is TRBJ1-2 and V is TRBV5-4; D might be TRBD1 (6 bases). The V and J ends lost 0 bases and 2 bases respectively, with 8 bases between them. The CDR3 has 14 residues. Germline lookup yields CDR1 SGHNT and CDR2 YYREEE (reference sequence). The CDR3 DNA is TGTGCCAGCAGCTTGGAGGGGGGGAACTATGGCTACACCTTC. As protein: CASSLEGGNYGYTF.

This clonotype was counted at least ten times. The chain joins TRBV20-1 to TRBJ2-3, with a possible D match to TRBD2 (6 bases). Per the germline V gene, CDR1 is DFQATT and CDR2 is SNEGSKA (reference sequence). V was pared by 3 bases and J by 4 bases, with 17 bases between. The CDR3 consists of 15 residues. Written as DNA, the CDR3 is TGCAGTGCTAGGGCGGGGCCTAGGGTTCCAGATACGCAGTATTTT. As protein: CSARAGPRVPDTQYF.

This clonotype appeared many times. This chain links TRBV24-1 with TRBJ1-4; maybe TRBD1 (5 bases). This CDR3 has 13 amino acids. The V end was cut by 9 bases, the J end by 6 bases, with 13 bases between. The V gene's germline CDR1 is KGHDR and CDR2 SFDVKD. This CDR3 is CATRGGEDEKLFF. As DNA, the CDR3 is TGTGCCACCCGGGGGGGAGAGGATGAAAAACTGTTTTTT.

This clonotype appeared many times. The chain has TRBV7-9 and TRBJ2-5; possibly TRBD1 or TRBD2 for D (6 bases each). The CDR3 is 11 amino acids. The V end lost 5 bases, the J end lost 7 bases, and 8 bases lay between the germline ends. Per germline, CDR1 SEHNR and CDR2 FQNEAQ (reference sequence). This CDR3 reads CASSPGATQYF. The DNA of the CDR3 is TGTGCCAGCAGCCCGGGGGCGACCCAGTACTTC.

For this clonotype: A far larger clone is just one base off, so this is likely a read error. The chain recombines TRBV7-3 with TRBJ2-1; D might be TRBD1 or TRBD2, each matching 5 bases. The CDR3 contains 16 residues. V gave up 4 bases and J gave up 10 bases, with 23 bases separating them. Germline CDR1 is SGHTA and CDR2 is FQGTGA. The CDR3 sequence: CASSSMGEDGSYEQFF. The CDR3 DNA sequence: TGTGCCAGCAGCTCAATGGGGGAAGACGGATCCTACGAGCAGTTCTTC.

This clonotype was picked up many times. The chain links TRBV6-1 to TRBJ1-5, with unresolved D. This CDR3 region has 13 residues. Between the trimmed V and J ends, which lost 2 bases and 9 bases, there was a span of 11 bases. Per the germline V gene, CDR1 is MNHNS and CDR2 is SASEGT. CDR3 loop: CASSEQAGRPQHF. The CDR3 nucleotides are TGTGCCAGCAGTGAACAAGCAGGACGGCCCCAGCATTTT.

A remark on this clonotype: Given a much more abundant clone one base away, this may be a read error. The chain has TRBV6-2 or TRBV6-3 and TRBJ2-5; D remains ambiguous. This CDR3 is built from 17 residues. V was cut by 2 bases and J by 4 bases, with 20 bases left in between. CDR1 and CDR2 from the germline V gene are MNHEY and SVGEGT. CDR3 coding DNA: TGTGCCAGCAGTTACGGGTTCTGGATTACCAGAGGAGAGACCCAGTACTTC. Amino acids: CASSYGFWITRGETQYF.

This clonotype was picked up many times. The chain carries TRBV6-5 and TRBJ1-6, with TRBD1 as a possible D gene (5 bases). CDR1 and CDR2 (germline): MNHEY, SVGAGI. V gave up 2 bases and J gave up 8 bases, with 10 bases separating them. The CDR3 is made up of 14 amino acids. In nucleotides, the CDR3 is TGTGCCAGCAGTTACGATCTGGGGGATTCACCCCTCCACTTT. This gives the protein CASSYDLGDSPLHF.

This clonotype was detected ten times or more. This chain connects TRBV6-1 to TRBJ1-5; 7 bases line up with TRBD1. The V gene's germline CDR1 is MNHNS and CDR2 SASEGT. This CDR3 has 14 amino acids. V trimming: 3 bases; J trimming: 1 base; junction bases outside the gene matches: 0. As DNA, the CDR3 is TGTGCCAGCAGTGAGGGACAGAGCAATCAGCCCCAGCATTTT. This encodes CASSEGQSNQPQHF.

This clonotype was observed at least ten times. The J gene is TRBJ1-2, the V gene TRBV6-2 or TRBV6-3; D remains unclear. This CDR3 has 16 amino acids. V dropped 5 bases and J dropped 4 bases, with 20 bases sitting between them. Germline values: CDR1 MNHEY, CDR2 SVGEGT. The CDR3 nucleotides are TGTGCCAGCAGTCACACCACGGACCGAAATCTCTATGGCTACACCTTC. Translating it yields CASSHTTDRNLYGYTF.

This clonotype was counted many times. The CDR3: CASSSPTNYEQYF. The CDR3 DNA reads TGTGCCAGCAGCTCCCCTACCAACTACGAGCAGTACTTC. This chain connects TRBV7-3 to TRBJ2-7; no reliable D call. CDR3 length: 13 amino acids. Germline CDR1 and CDR2: SGHTA and FQGTGA. Trimming removed 4 bases from V and 3 bases from J, with 10 bases in between. The full variable domain, in which reference TRBV7-3 and TRBJ2-7 provide the parts outside the CDR3, is GAGVSQTPSNKVTEKGKYVELRCDPISGHTALYWYRQSLGQGPEFLIYFQGTGAADDSGLPNDRFFAVRPEGSVSTLKIQRTERGDSAVYLCASSSPTNYEQYFGPGTRLTVT.

This clonotype was detected many times. The chain recombines TRBV7-9 with TRBJ2-7; D gene uncertain. Trimming removed 1 base from V and 3 bases from J, with 4 bases in between. The CDR3 is 12 amino acids. Germline lookup yields CDR1 SEHNR and CDR2 FQNEAQ (reference sequence). The CDR3 nucleotides read TGTGCCAGCAGCTTAGACTACTACGAGCAGTACTTC. It encodes CASSLDYYEQYF.

The chain recombines TRBV30 with TRBJ2-1; TRBD2 agrees at 12 bases. Germline CDR1 and CDR2: GTSNPN and SVGIG (reference sequence). The length of the CDR3 is 14 residues. The CDR3 reads CAQTRLAGVYEQFF. The DNA of the CDR3 is TGTGCTCAGACCCGACTAGCGGGAGTATATGAGCAGTTCTTC. The whole variable domain, remainder taken from reference TRBV30 and TRBJ2-1, is SQTIHQWPATLVQPVGSPLSLECTVEGTSNPNLYWYRQAAGRGLQLLFYSVGIGQISSEVPQNLSASRPQDRQFILSSKKLLLSDSGFYLCAQTRLAGVYEQFFGPGTRLTVL.